Following are 16 T cell receptor beta chains from one sample sequenced in a study of shared clonotypes between healthy human individuals. Assay used: immunoSEQ multiplex PCR; TCRdb lists only in-frame clones, some missing. The repertoire includes hundreds of thousands of clones, about 74% of them detected once, and under 2% sits in the top ten. Sequencing was carried out using memory CD4+ T cells sorted from blood. The subset is: CD45RA-negative fraction. Source of these receptors: a woman in her twenties or thirties in good health.

This clone was detected ten times or more. The gene calls are TRBV7-2 and TRBJ1-4; maybe TRBD1 (6 bases). Germline V gene data show CDR1 as SGHTA and CDR2 as FQGNSA. V was shortened by 5 bases and J by 7 bases, with 20 bases between the two germline ends. The CDR3 length is 16 residues. The DNA for the CDR3 is TGTGCCAGCAGCCCCTGGGGGGGGGCCGGTAGTGAAAAACTGTTTTTT. Amino acids: CASSPWGGAGSEKLFF.

The sample holds one count of this clone. This rearrangement joins TRBV11-1 to TRBJ1-1; D is unclear. Germline V gene lookup returns CDR1 SGHAT and CDR2 FQDESV (reference sequence). This CDR3 is built from 15 residues. V gave up 4 bases and J gave up 5 bases, with 17 bases separating them. Here the CDR3 DNA reads TGTGCCAGCAGCTGGAAAGAGCAAGGGATTACTGAAGCTTTCTTT. Residues: CASSWKEQGITEAFF.

This chain connects TRBV11-2 to TRBJ1-1; D call uncertain. Germline V gene lookup returns CDR1 SGHAT and CDR2 FQNNGV. CDR3 length: 13 amino acids. V dropped 2 bases and J dropped 7 bases, with 11 bases sitting between them. This CDR3 is CASSLTGMGEAFF. In nucleotides, the CDR3 is TGTGCCAGCAGCTTAACGGGTATGGGTGAAGCTTTCTTT.

The V gene is TRBV29-1, the J gene TRBJ1-4, with 7 bases that match TRBD1. Losses at the gene ends were 6 bases for V and 4 bases for J; bases not matched to a gene: 8. Germline values: CDR1 SQVTM, CDR2 ANQGSEA. The CDR3 has 14 residues. The CDR3 coding sequence is TGCAGCGTGATGGGACAGCGGAATAATGAAAAACTGTTTTTT. Its protein product is CSVMGQRNNEKLFF.

This clone was seen repeatedly, ten times or more. The chain has TRBV4-2 and TRBJ1-5; the match to TRBD1 covers 7 bases. J lost 4 bases, V lost 2 bases, and 8 bases had no gene match. Germline V gene lookup returns CDR1 LGHNA and CDR2 YNFKEQ. This CDR3 region has 16 residues. CDR3 loop: CASSQQTGSNNQPQHF. CDR3 sequence (DNA): TGTGCCAGCAGCCAACAGACAGGGTCTAATAATCAGCCCCAGCATTTT.

The V gene is TRBV5-1, the J gene TRBJ1-4; maybe TRBD1 (6 bases). Germline CDR1 and CDR2: SGHRS and YFSETQ. This CDR3 contains 15 residues. The V and J ends lost 5 bases and 0 bases respectively, with 11 bases between them. In nucleotides, the CDR3 is TGCGCCAGCAGAGGACAGCTTGCAACTAATGAAAAACTGTTTTTT. Residues: CASRGQLATNEKLFF.

The CDR3 here is CASSPASGRNEQFF. CDR3 nucleotides: TGTGCCAGCAGTCCGGCTAGCGGGAGGAATGAGCAGTTCTTC. The chain joins TRBV28 to TRBJ2-1, with TRBD2 identical over 11 bases. Trimming removed 5 bases from V and 7 bases from J; junction bases left unmatched: 4. The length of the CDR3 is 14 residues. Germline CDR1 is MDHEN and CDR2 is SYDVKM.

The V call is TRBV28, the J call TRBJ2-1, with unresolved D. V was trimmed by 6 bases and J by 8 bases, leaving 14 bases between them. Germline loops: CDR1 MDHEN, CDR2 SYDVKM. The CDR3 length is 13 residues. CDR3 coding DNA: TGTGCCAGCAGGCTAGGCCCCCTTTATGAGCAGTTCTTC. This translates into CASRLGPLYEQFF.

This chain uses TRBV19 with TRBJ2-7; 9 bases line up with TRBD1. The CDR3 length is 15 residues. V shed 1 base, J shed 5 bases, and the junction held 6 bases outside the gene matches. CDR1 is LNHDA and CDR2 is SQIVND in the germline V gene (reference sequence). The CDR3 sequence is CASSIGSGQGDEQYF. The CDR3 bases are TGTGCCAGTAGTATAGGTTCGGGACAGGGAGACGAGCAGTACTTC.

The chain employs TRBV11-3 and TRBJ2-7, with TRBD2 matching 8 bases. The CDR3 sequence is 14 residues long. The V and J ends lost 4 bases and 4 bases, in that order; junction bases with no gene match: 6. Germline V CDR1 and CDR2: SGHNT, YENEEA. DNA for the CDR3: TGTGCCAGCAGCTCCGGACTAGCCCCTTACGAGCAGTACTTC. Translating it yields CASSSGLAPYEQYF.

This chain uses TRBV5-1 with TRBJ2-7, with 10 bases fitting TRBD2. The J segment lost 0 bases and the V segment lost 5 bases, leaving 8 bases of the junction unmatched. This CDR3 comprises 16 residues. Per germline, CDR1 SGHRS and CDR2 YFSETQ. The CDR3 spells CASRGLADSASYEQYF. The DNA of the CDR3 is TGCGCCAGCAGAGGACTAGCGGATTCGGCCTCCTACGAGCAGTACTTC.

CDR3 protein: CSAASKGYTF. In DNA form, the CDR3 reads TGCAGTGCTGCGTCCAAGGGCTACACCTTC. The chain recombines TRBV20-1 with TRBJ1-2; no definite D call. The germline V and J ends were trimmed by 5 bases and 8 bases, with 9 bases remaining between them. CDR1 and CDR2 from the germline V gene are DFQATT and SNEGSKA (reference sequence). The CDR3 covers 10 residues.

The chain has TRBV7-9 and TRBJ1-3; D is undetermined. CDR1 SEHNR and CDR2 FQNEAQ come from the germline V gene (reference sequence). The CDR3 is 12 amino acids. With 9 bases removed from V and 0 bases from J, the gap between germline ends came to 6 bases. As DNA, the CDR3 is TGTGCCAGTATTCTCTCTGGAAACACCATATATTTT. It specifies CASILSGNTIYF.

V usage is TRBV5-1 and J usage is TRBJ2-7; 10 positions agree with TRBD2. Germline trimming cut 0 bases from V and 0 bases from J; bases unmatched to any gene: 9. The CDR3 loop spans 18 amino acids. Germline CDR1 is SGHRS and CDR2 is YFSETQ. The CDR3 nucleotides are TGCGCCAGCAGCTTGGTGGGTAGCGGGAGGTTTGTCTCCTACGAGCAGTACTTC. Protein product: CASSLVGSGRFVSYEQYF. Variable domain in full (rest from reference TRBV5-1 and TRBJ2-7): KAGVTQTPRYLIKTRGQQVTLSCSPISGHRSVSWYQQTPGQGLQFLFEYFSETQRNKGNFPGRFSGRQFSNSRSEMNVSTLELGDSALYLCASSLVGSGRFVSYEQYFGPGTRLTVT.

The chain couples TRBV28 to TRBJ1-5; D call uncertain. The CDR3 extends over 13 amino acids. The ends were cut back, 11 bases at V and 0 bases at J, with 11 bases in the middle. Germline assignment: CDR1 MDHEN and CDR2 SYDVKM. DNA of the CDR3: TGTGCCTGTCAAGGCTTTAGCAATCAGCCCCAGCATTTT. Protein sequence: CACQGFSNQPQHF.

The chain combines TRBV28 with TRBJ2-7, with a possible D match to TRBD1 (5 bases). Germline-derived CDR1 and CDR2 are MDHEN and SYDVKM. V gave up 5 bases and J gave up 3 bases, with 17 bases separating them. The CDR3 spans 15 residues. As DNA, the CDR3 is TGTGCCAGCAGTCACGCCCTAGGGGCCGTCTACGAGCAGTACTTC. Its protein product is CASSHALGAVYEQYF.